The 19 T cell receptor beta chains below were found in one sample sequenced in a study of blood T cell repertoires in COVID-19 (dated by TCRdb to 2020 to 2022). Library preparation was by the immunoSEQ multiplex PCR assay. The immuneACCESS repertoire file appears here via TCRdb, limited to in-frame rearrangements. These files lack a portion of the clones; in checked studies, under half of the deficit traces to unresolved V genes, and the cause of the others is not known. The sample table contains some 66,000 clones; only one count was recorded for around 84% of them. Roughly 6.9% of the sample comes from the top ten. Sequencing was performed on peripheral blood. The receptors originated from a man aged 45-60 years with active COVID-19.

This clone appeared a single time. This chain uses TRBV7-2 with TRBJ1-2; D is unclear. V lost 5 bases to trimming and J lost 4 bases, with 17 bases between them. Germline V gives CDR1 SGHTA, CDR2 FQGNSA. The CDR3 is made up of 15 amino acids. The CDR3 DNA is TGTGCCAGCAGCCCGCCGGTGATATACGCCTATGGCTACACCTTC. Translating gives CASSPPVIYAYGYTF.

The V gene is TRBV10-1, the J gene TRBJ2-7, with 9 bases fitting TRBD1. This CDR3 contains 13 residues. Germline CDR1 WNHNN, CDR2 SYGVQD (reference sequence). J was trimmed by 5 bases and V by 6 bases; bases with no gene match: 5. CDR3 in DNA: TGCGCCAGCAGCCGGGACAGGGTAAACGAGCAGTACTTC. Amino acid sequence: CASSRDRVNEQYF.

The chain has TRBV5-1 and TRBJ1-1, with D perhaps TRBD1 (6 bases). The CDR3 extends over 16 amino acids. Germline lookup yields CDR1 SGHRS and CDR2 YFSETQ. Trimming cost V 0 bases and J 6 bases, with 18 bases left between them. The CDR3 spells CASSLEGVRKRAEAFF. DNA for the CDR3: TGCGCCAGCAGCTTGGAGGGGGTTAGGAAGAGGGCTGAAGCTTTCTTT.

The gene calls are TRBV9 and TRBJ1-1; no reliable D call. Looked up from germline, CDR1 is SGDLS and CDR2 is YYNGEE. The CDR3 extends over 13 amino acids. V shed 0 bases and J shed 7 bases, with 10 bases lying between them. In DNA, the CDR3 is TGTGCCAGCAGCGTAGCTCCCGGGGTTGAAGCTTTCTTT. This translates into CASSVAPGVEAFF.

The gene calls are TRBV9 and TRBJ1-3, with D tentatively TRBD1 (6 bases). V lost 3 bases and J lost 4, with 14 bases in between. Germline V lookup: CDR1 SGDLS, CDR2 YYNGEE. The CDR3 is made up of 15 amino acids. In DNA, the CDR3 is TGTGCCAGCAGCGAGGAACAGGGTCCCGGAAACACCATATATTTT. Its translation: CASSEEQGPGNTIYF.

This clone was counted only a few times. This chain uses TRBV4-2 with TRBJ1-5; D uncertain. Trimming stripped 1 base from V and 0 bases from J, with 7 bases between. This CDR3 has 15 residues. Germline CDR1 is LGHNA and CDR2 is YNFKEQ. CDR3 nucleotide sequence: TGTGCCAGCAGCCAAGGCGATTATAGCAATCAGCCCCAGCATTTT. Translating it yields CASSQGDYSNQPQHF.

The DNA for the CDR3 is TGTGCCAGCAGCTTAGTCGGACTAGCGGGAGTCTCCTACAATGAGCAGTTCTTC. It codes for CASSLVGLAGVSYNEQFF. The chain uses TRBV11-3 and TRBJ2-1; 13 positions match TRBD2. Trimming cost V 1 base and J 0 bases; bases outside gene matches: 3. The length of the CDR3 is 18 residues. The germline gives CDR1 SGHNT, CDR2 YENEEA.

This clone has a single count. This chain uses TRBV19 with TRBJ1-1; the match to TRBD1 covers 7 bases. The germline CDR1 and CDR2 sequences are LNHDA and SQIVND (reference sequence). The V and J ends lost 6 bases and 2 bases, in that order; junction bases with no gene match: 9. The CDR3 loop spans 15 amino acids. CDR3 loop: CASRAGTATNTEAFF. CDR3 in DNA: TGTGCCAGTAGAGCCGGGACAGCGACTAACACTGAAGCTTTCTTT.

This chain links TRBV9 with TRBJ2-7; TRBD2 matches at 7 bases. CDR3 length equals 17 residues. With 0 bases clipped from V and 0 bases from J, the junction kept 9 bases outside the gene matches. In germline, CDR1 is SGDLS, CDR2 YYNGEE. DNA of the CDR3: TGTGCCAGCAGCGTAGTGCTAGCGGACAAAAGCTCCTACGAGCAGTACGTC. This translates into CASSVVLADKSSYEQYV.

The rearrangement links TRBV27 to TRBJ2-1, with D perhaps matching TRBD1 (5 bases). Trimming left V 5 bases short and J 1 base short, with 9 bases between. Germline V gene sequence: CDR1 MNHEY, CDR2 SMNVEV (reference sequence). CDR3 length: 14 residues. As DNA, the CDR3 is TGTGCCAGCAGTGCTAGACAGTCCTACAATGAGCAGTTCTTC. Translated: CASSARQSYNEQFF.

V and J are TRBV7-2 and TRBJ1-2, with unresolved D. The CDR3 totals 16 residues. From germline, CDR1 is SGHTA and CDR2 FQGNSA. Trimming shortened V by 0 bases and J by 4 bases, and 15 bases separated the two germline ends. CDR3 DNA: TGTGCCAGCAGCTTAGCGAGCGCAGTGACCAGCTATGGCTACACCTTC. The encoded protein is CASSLASAVTSYGYTF.

V gene TRBV7-9 combines with J gene TRBJ2-7; D possibly corresponds to TRBD2 (6 bases). The germline gives CDR1 SEHNR, CDR2 FQNEAQ (reference sequence). Between the trimmed V and J ends, which lost 8 bases and 3 bases, there was a span of 17 bases. The CDR3 totals 14 residues. In DNA, the CDR3 is TGTGCCAGCGGGGCGGGGTCGGATCTCTACGAGCAGTACTTC. Encoded protein: CASGAGSDLYEQYF. Variable domain in full (rest from reference TRBV7-9 and TRBJ2-7): DTGVSQNPRHKITKRGQNVTFRCDPISEHNRLYWYRQTLGQGPEFLTYFQNEAQLEKSRLLSDRFSAERPKGSFSTLEIQRTEQGDSAMYLCASGAGSDLYEQYFGPGTRLTVT.

The CDR3 loop is CASSFHDSGLTEAFF. For the CDR3, the DNA is TGTGCCAGCAGTTTCCATGACTCCGGGTTAACTGAAGCTTTCTTT. The chain uses TRBV27 and TRBJ1-1; D remains unclear. CDR3 length equals 15 residues. V was pared by 3 bases and J by 5 bases, with 16 bases between. Germline-derived CDR1 and CDR2 are MNHEY and SMNVEV (reference sequence).

CDR3 sequence (DNA): TGTGCCAGCAGTTACTCGAGAAGTTCTCGCATACCTCTCTACGAGCAGTACGTC. Translated: CASSYSRSSRIPLYEQYV. This chain uses TRBV6-2 or TRBV6-3 with TRBJ2-7; no clear D. The CDR3 spans 18 residues. The V gene's germline CDR1 is MNHEY and CDR2 SVGEGT. V lost 0 bases and J 3 bases, leaving 21 bases between the germline ends.

The V call is TRBV7-2, the J call TRBJ1-2; D gene uncertain. The CDR3 sequence is 13 residues long. Germline values: CDR1 SGHTA, CDR2 FQGNSA. V dropped 4 bases and J dropped 8 bases, with 14 bases sitting between them. The CDR3 DNA sequence: TGTGCCAGCAGCTCCCGGGCTTCGGGGGGCTACACCTTC. Translating gives CASSSRASGGYTF.

The rearrangement uses TRBV10-2 and TRBJ1-5; 9 bases agree with TRBD1. Trimming at V came to 5 bases and at J to 3 bases, leaving 2 bases not matched to a gene. CDR1 WSHSY and CDR2 SAAADI come from the germline V gene. The CDR3 spans 14 residues. In nucleotides, the CDR3 is TGCGCCAGCAGTACAGGGGGCGTCAATCAGCCCCAGCATTTT. This sequence encodes CASSTGGVNQPQHF.

The chain combines TRBV6-4 with TRBJ2-7; TRBD2 agrees at 14 bases. The germline CDR1 and CDR2 sequences are MRHNA and SNTAGT. The CDR3 is made up of 18 amino acids. After removal of 6 bases from V and 3 bases from J, the junction contained 13 bases not matched to a gene. In DNA form, the CDR3 reads TGTGCCAGCAGCGCCCCGGGACTAGCGGGAGTTGTTGACTACGAGCAGTACGTC. This codes for CASSAPGLAGVVDYEQYV.

The chain employs TRBV3-1 (or the pseudogene TRBV3-2) and TRBJ1-4; D is unresolved. This CDR3 is 15 amino acids long. V gave up 4 bases and J gave up 4 bases, with 13 bases separating them. Germline V gene data show CDR1 as LGHDT and CDR2 as YNNKEL (reference sequence). The CDR3 DNA is TGTGCCAGCAGCCCTGGAGGCTCCAATAATGAAAAACTGTTTTTT. This encodes CASSPGGSNNEKLFF.

The J gene is TRBJ1-5, the V gene TRBV19; D gene uncertain. Trimming took off 1 base at V and 5 bases at J, with 6 bases between the two ends. This CDR3 has 13 amino acids. Germline assignment: CDR1 LNHDA and CDR2 SQIVND (reference sequence). The CDR3 spells CASSIVSDQPQHF. The CDR3 coding sequence is TGTGCCAGTAGTATAGTGTCAGATCAGCCCCAGCATTTT.